Listed below are T cell receptor beta chains from one sample, sequenced in a study of human T cells and chemical hapten exposure. MiXCR, applied by TCRdb to the RACE reads, yields one record per CDR3 protein. The top ten hold about 2.3% of the sample, which has roughly 200,000 distinct CDR3 sequences, under 30% seen once. The input for sequencing was whole blood, taken in connection with sensitization to the hapten diphenylcyclopropenone (DPC). The receptor source for this set is a woman in her 40s with alopecia areata. Some clones in this sample may be carry-over from other donors' samples. Both conserved end residues are part of each CDR3. Fields, in order: clone size, D gene, J gene, V gene, CDR3 DNA, CDR3 protein. The D gene is left open where the match is weak. Only part of the rows carry a size: once, few, many, or a class if the clone is expanded.

clone size: few; D gene: TRBD1; J gene: TRBJ2-7; V gene: TRBV20-1; CDR3 DNA: TGCAGTGCTAGAGCCGACAGGGGTTACGAGCAGTACTTC; CDR3 protein: CSARADRGYEQYF
clone size: NA; D gene: TRBD2; J gene: TRBJ2-7; V gene: TRBV20-1; CDR3 DNA: TGCAGTGCTGGCGGGAGGGCCGACTACGAGCAGTACTTC; CDR3 protein: CSAGGRADYEQYF
clone size: NA; D gene: TRBD1; J gene: TRBJ2-7; V gene: TRBV3-1; CDR3 DNA: TGTGCCAGCAGTCAAGATGGACAGGGAGTCGAGCAGTACTTC; CDR3 protein: CASSQDGQGVEQYF
clone size: NA; D gene: NA; J gene: TRBJ2-3; V gene: TRBV7-9; CDR3 DNA: TGTGCCAGCAGCTCCCTTCAACTACGGAAGGGAGATACGCAGTATTTT; CDR3 protein: CASSSLQLRKGDTQYF
clone size: NA; D gene: NA; J gene: TRBJ2-7; V gene: TRBV3-1; CDR3 DNA: TGTGCCAGCAGCCAAGTAGGTGCAGGCGGCGAGCAGTACTTC; CDR3 protein: CASSQVGAGGEQYF
clone size: few; D gene: NA; J gene: TRBJ2-7; V gene: TRBV6-5; CDR3 DNA: TGTGCCAGCAGTTACTCGGTAGCTCCCACCTACGAGCAGTACTTC; CDR3 protein: CASSYSVAPTYEQYF
clone size: few; D gene: NA; J gene: TRBJ2-2; V gene: TRBV2; CDR3 DNA: TGTGCCAGCAGCGACGGAGTAGCTGGACTAACCGGGGAGCTGTTTTTT; CDR3 protein: CASSDGVAGLTGELFF
clone size: few; D gene: TRBD2; J gene: TRBJ2-1; V gene: TRBV4-3; CDR3 DNA: TGCGCCAGCAGCCACCGACTAGCGGGAGAAGGCGAGCAGTTCTTC; CDR3 protein: CASSHRLAGEGEQFF
clone size: NA; D gene: NA; J gene: TRBJ2-6; V gene: TRBV5-1; CDR3 DNA: TGCGCCAGCAGCTTGGATCCTGGGGCCAACGTCCTGACTTTC; CDR3 protein: CASSLDPGANVLTF
clone size: few; D gene: TRBD1; J gene: TRBJ2-3; V gene: TRBV4-2; CDR3 DNA: TGTGCCAGCAGCCTCGACCCGGGACAGCACACAGATACGCAGTATTTT; CDR3 protein: CASSLDPGQHTDTQYF
clone size: few; D gene: NA; J gene: TRBJ1-6; V gene: TRBV6-6; CDR3 DNA: TGTGCCAGCATCGGAGGAGGGAACACGGGTTTCCCCCTCCACTTT; CDR3 protein: CASIGGGNTGFPLHF
clone size: NA; D gene: NA; J gene: TRBJ2-2; V gene: TRBV20-1; CDR3 DNA: TGCAGTGCTAGAGATCTCCCCGGGGAGCTGTTTTTT; CDR3 protein: CSARDLPGELFF
clone size: few; D gene: NA; J gene: TRBJ2-7; V gene: TRBV11-1; CDR3 DNA: TGTGCCAGCAGCTTTGTGAGCTACGAGCAGTACTTC; CDR3 protein: CASSFVSYEQYF
clone size: NA; D gene: NA; J gene: TRBJ2-6; V gene: TRBV11-2; CDR3 DNA: TGTGCCAGCAGCTTAGTTTCGGGCTTCGGGGCCAACGTCCTGACTTTC; CDR3 protein: CASSLVSGFGANVLTF
clone size: many; D gene: NA; J gene: TRBJ2-4; V gene: TRBV20-1; CDR3 DNA: TGCAGTGCTAGGGAACCTAGTGGGGGCCCCGAGCACTTC; CDR3 protein: CSAREPSGGPEHF
clone size: NA; D gene: TRBD2; J gene: TRBJ2-7; V gene: TRBV10-3; CDR3 DNA: TGTGCCATCAGCCCGAATACGTTAGCGGGAGGGCGCGACGAGCAGTACTTC; CDR3 protein: CAISPNTLAGGRDEQYF
clone size: NA; D gene: NA; J gene: TRBJ2-1; V gene: TRBV25-1; CDR3 DNA: TGTGCCAGCAGTGAAGTAACAGGGCTCGAGCAGTTCTTC; CDR3 protein: CASSEVTGLEQFF
clone size: NA; D gene: NA; J gene: TRBJ2-1; V gene: TRBV7-8; CDR3 DNA: TGTGCCAGCAGCTTAGTAGGGGGGGCGGGCTACAATGAGCAGTTCTTC; CDR3 protein: CASSLVGGAGYNEQFF
clone size: NA; D gene: NA; J gene: TRBJ2-7; V gene: TRBV7-2; CDR3 DNA: TGTGCCAGCACCGCGGGCCCCAGGGGCGTAGGGTACGAGCAGTACTTC; CDR3 protein: CASTAGPRGVGYEQYF
clone size: NA; D gene: TRBD2; J gene: TRBJ2-7; V gene: TRBV6-1; CDR3 DNA: TGTGCCAGCAGTAACACGGGAGGTGGGTACGAGCAGTACTTC; CDR3 protein: CASSNTGGGYEQYF
clone size: few; D gene: NA; J gene: TRBJ2-1; V gene: TRBV6-5; CDR3 DNA: TGTGCCAGCAGTTTCAGGGGCTACAATGAGCAGTTCTTC; CDR3 protein: CASSFRGYNEQFF
clone size: NA; D gene: TRBD2; J gene: TRBJ2-2; V gene: TRBV29-1; CDR3 DNA: TGCAGCGTTGAAGGACTAGCGCCCGGGGAGCTGTTTTTT; CDR3 protein: CSVEGLAPGELFF
clone size: NA; D gene: NA; J gene: TRBJ1-5; V gene: TRBV21-1; CDR3 DNA: TGTGCCAGCAGGGAAAGAAACCATCAGCCCCAGCATTTT; CDR3 protein: CASRERNHQPQHF
clone size: many; D gene: TRBD2; J gene: TRBJ2-2; V gene: TRBV4-3; CDR3 DNA: TGCGCCAGCAGCATTCTAGCGGTCACCGGGGAGCTGTTTTTT; CDR3 protein: CASSILAVTGELFF
clone size: NA; D gene: TRBD2; J gene: TRBJ2-7; V gene: TRBV12-3/TRBV12-4; CDR3 DNA: TGTGCCAGCAGTTGGAGCGGGAGTATGTGGTACGAGCAGTACTTC; CDR3 protein: CASSWSGSMWYEQYF
clone size: few; D gene: TRBD2; J gene: TRBJ2-1; V gene: TRBV10-3; CDR3 DNA: TGTGCCATCAGGAATCCCGGGACTAGCGAGATCTTC; CDR3 protein: CAIRNPGTSEIF
clone size: NA; D gene: NA; J gene: TRBJ1-2; V gene: TRBV7-2; CDR3 DNA: TGTGCCAGCAGCTTATCAGAGGGGGTAGGAGGCTACACCTTC; CDR3 protein: CASSLSEGVGGYTF
clone size: NA; D gene: NA; J gene: TRBJ2-1; V gene: TRBV5-1; CDR3 DNA: TGCGCCAGCAGCCCTACGAGTAGTTCGGATGAGCAGTTCTTC; CDR3 protein: CASSPTSSSDEQFF
clone size: NA; D gene: TRBD1; J gene: TRBJ1-3; V gene: TRBV6-2/TRBV6-3; CDR3 DNA: TGTGCCAGCAGAAGACAGGGTGCTGGAAACACCATATATTTT; CDR3 protein: CASRRQGAGNTIYF
clone size: few; D gene: TRBD1; J gene: TRBJ1-1; V gene: TRBV2; CDR3 DNA: TGTGCCAGCGCGAGGGACAGCCCCAAAAACACTATGAACACTGAAGCTTTCTTT; CDR3 protein: CASARDSPKNTMNTEAFF
clone size: NA; D gene: NA; J gene: TRBJ2-7; V gene: TRBV28; CDR3 DNA: TGTGCCAGCAGCCCCATGGGGGCCCACTCCTACGAGCAGTACTTC; CDR3 protein: CASSPMGAHSYEQYF
clone size: many; D gene: TRBD1; J gene: TRBJ1-2; V gene: TRBV12-3/TRBV12-4; CDR3 DNA: TGTGCCAGCAGTCCGGGACAGGGTTATGGCTACACCTTC; CDR3 protein: CASSPGQGYGYTF
clone size: NA; D gene: NA; J gene: TRBJ2-7; V gene: TRBV7-2; CDR3 DNA: TGTGCCAGCAGCTTAGGGCCGCTAAGTATAGGGTACGAGCAGTACTTC; CDR3 protein: CASSLGPLSIGYEQYF
clone size: many; D gene: NA; J gene: TRBJ2-7; V gene: TRBV15; CDR3 DNA: TGTGCCACCAGCAGAGATTATGGTGCCCGGGACGAGCAGTACTTC; CDR3 protein: CATSRDYGARDEQYF
clone size: NA; D gene: NA; J gene: TRBJ2-1; V gene: TRBV11-1; CDR3 DNA: TGTGCCAGCAGCCAGTCGGGGAAATACAATGAGCAGTTCTTC; CDR3 protein: CASSQSGKYNEQFF
clone size: NA; D gene: NA; J gene: TRBJ2-3; V gene: TRBV20-1; CDR3 DNA: TGCAGTGTTCCGGGTGACGGGAGCGGGTCAGATACGCAGTATTTT; CDR3 protein: CSVPGDGSGSDTQYF
clone size: few; D gene: NA; J gene: TRBJ1-6; V gene: TRBV3-1; CDR3 DNA: TGTGCCAGCAGCCAAGGTGCTGACAACTATTCACCCCTCCACTTT; CDR3 protein: CASSQGADNYSPLHF
clone size: NA; D gene: TRBD1; J gene: TRBJ2-7; V gene: TRBV4-1; CDR3 DNA: TGCGCCAGCAGCCAACATACCGGGACAGGGGACTACGAGCAGTACTTC; CDR3 protein: CASSQHTGTGDYEQYF
clone size: few; D gene: TRBD2; J gene: TRBJ2-5; V gene: TRBV20-1; CDR3 DNA: TGCAGTGCTAGAATCGCGGGAGTCGGCGAGACCCAGTACTTC; CDR3 protein: CSARIAGVGETQYF
clone size: few; D gene: NA; J gene: TRBJ2-1; V gene: TRBV6-5; CDR3 DNA: TGTGCCAGCAGTTACAATGCCCTAAGCTCCTACAATGAGCAGTTCTTC; CDR3 protein: CASSYNALSSYNEQFF
clone size: few; D gene: TRBD1; J gene: TRBJ2-1; V gene: TRBV24-1; CDR3 DNA: TGTGCCATCGGGGACAGTCTTACCTACAATGAGCAGTTCTTC; CDR3 protein: CAIGDSLTYNEQFF
clone size: NA; D gene: TRBD2; J gene: TRBJ2-3; V gene: TRBV7-6; CDR3 DNA: TGTGCCAGCAGCCCCATGCGTCGGACTAGCGGGAGCGCAGATACGCAGTATTTT; CDR3 protein: CASSPMRRTSGSADTQYF
clone size: NA; D gene: NA; J gene: TRBJ2-1; V gene: TRBV7-3; CDR3 DNA: TGTGCCAGCAGCTTAGTTAGGGACAATGAGCAGTTCTTC; CDR3 protein: CASSLVRDNEQFF